A single sample is the source of the 16 T cell receptor beta chains below, sequenced in a study of blood T cell repertoires in COVID-19. Data came from immunoSEQ multiplex PCR; TCRdb stores just in-frame clones and leaves some out. The sample consists of more than 20,000 clones, roughly 88% of them appearing once. The sample comprised peripheral blood. The source is a human donor with active COVID-19. The donor label of this sample is uncertain.

This clone has only a few counts. The genes are TRBV7-2 and TRBJ2-5, with 10 bases matching TRBD2. Germline V lookup: CDR1 SGHTA, CDR2 FQGNSA. J lost 4 bases, V lost 5 bases, and 16 bases had no gene match. The CDR3 is 18 amino acids. CDR3 amino acids: CASSNKGRRLAGVETQYF. CDR3 sequence (DNA): TGTGCCAGCAGCAACAAGGGGCGGCGTCTAGCGGGAGTAGAGACCCAGTACTTC.

J is TRBJ1-2 and V is TRBV6-2 or TRBV6-3; no definite D call. Per the germline V gene, CDR1 is MNHEY and CDR2 is SVGEGT. This CDR3 comprises 17 residues. V dropped 0 bases and J dropped 0 bases, with 14 bases sitting between them. The CDR3 DNA follows: TGTGCCAGCAGTTACTCGAGTGGTGTGTTCCCTAACTATGGCTACACCTTC. As protein: CASSYSSGVFPNYGYTF.

This sequence joins TRBV2 and TRBJ2-3; 10 bases agree with TRBD2. CDR3 length: 16 amino acids. Per germline, CDR1 SNHLY and CDR2 FYNNEI. J was trimmed by 6 bases and V by 2 bases; bases with no gene match: 8. In nucleotides, the CDR3 is TGTGCCAGCAGTGAACAAAGCGGGGGGGTCGCGGATACGCAGTATTTT. Its translation: CASSEQSGGVADTQYF.

V usage is TRBV3-1 (or the pseudogene TRBV3-2) and J usage is TRBJ2-3, with 8 bases that match TRBD2. J lost 0 bases, V lost 3 bases, and 14 bases had no gene match. The germline gives CDR1 LGHDT, CDR2 YNNKEL (reference sequence). The CDR3 has 19 amino acids. CDR3 nucleotide sequence: TGTGCCAGCAGCCAGGTTTTCGGACTAGCTAACTTTAGCACAGATACGCAGTATTTT. This codes for CASSQVFGLANFSTDTQYF.

The CDR3 spells CASSLLGYEQFF. CDR3 sequence (DNA): TGTGCCAGCAGCTTACTAGGCTATGAGCAGTTCTTC. The chain is built from TRBV11-2 and TRBJ2-1; D uncertain. V lost 2 bases and J 8 bases, leaving 7 bases between the germline ends. The CDR3 extends over 12 amino acids. CDR1 is SGHAT and CDR2 is FQNNGV in the germline V gene.

This chain connects TRBV11-2 to TRBJ2-5; D gene uncertain. There are 14 residues in the CDR3. The V gene's germline CDR1 is SGHAT and CDR2 FQNNGV. Deletions cut 3 bases from V and 0 bases from J, with 8 bases between. DNA of the CDR3: TGTGCCAGCAGCTTTGACGGGTACCAAGAGACCCAGTACTTC. Its protein product is CASSFDGYQETQYF.

As concerns this clone: The junction departs from germline at one end; a sequencing error may be responsible. J is TRBJ1-1 and V is TRBV7-7; 8 bases map to TRBD1. The CDR3 contains 14 residues. In germline, CDR1 is SSHAT, CDR2 FNYEAQ (reference sequence). For the CDR3, the DNA is TGTGCTAGCAGCTTACGTCCCGGACAGGGTGAAGCTTTCTTT. This gives the protein CASSLRPGQGEAFF.

The chain couples TRBV18 to TRBJ1-2, with 12 bases aligning to TRBD1. CDR1 is KGHSH, CDR2 LQKENI, per germline. Unmatched junction bases numbered 8, after V lost 6 bases and J lost 6 bases. The CDR3 runs 15 residues. Written as DNA, the CDR3 is TGTGCCAGCTCCTACCGGGACAGGGGGCGCAATGGCTACACCTTC. It is translated as CASSYRDRGRNGYTF.

V gene TRBV7-2 combines with J gene TRBJ2-5; TRBD1 is a possible D gene (8 bases). Germline CDR1 reads SGHTA; CDR2 reads FQGNSA. The CDR3 sequence is 15 residues long. V lost 5 bases and J lost 4, with 17 bases in between. This CDR3 is CASSPANRGGETQYF. CDR3 nucleotide sequence: TGTGCCAGCAGCCCGGCGAACAGGGGGGGAGAGACCCAGTACTTC.

The V and J genes are TRBV29-1 and TRBJ1-1, with D possibly being TRBD1 (5 bases). This CDR3 contains 13 residues. The V and J ends lost 8 bases and 3 bases respectively, with 16 bases between them. The germline V gene has CDR1 SQVTM and CDR2 ANQGSEA. The chain's CDR3 is CSPQGLLDTEAFF. As DNA, the CDR3 is TGCAGCCCGCAGGGTCTGCTCGACACTGAAGCTTTCTTT.

This clone was picked up one time. V usage is TRBV27 and J usage is TRBJ2-3; 7 nucleotides agree with TRBD1. The CDR3 is 14 residues long. The germline V gene has CDR1 MNHEY and CDR2 SMNVEV (reference sequence). V was pared by 6 bases and J by 6 bases, with 9 bases of the junction left unmatched. CDR3 protein: CASSLQGTYDTQYF. CDR3 sequence (DNA): TGTGCCAGCAGCCTACAGGGGACGTACGATACGCAGTATTTT.

This chain joins TRBV29-1 and TRBJ1-2, with 7 nucleotides matching TRBD1. Germline CDR1 reads SQVTM; CDR2 reads ANQGSEA. The CDR3 is 16 amino acids. The V segment lost 0 bases and the J segment 4 bases; nucleotides outside the gene matches: 11. CDR3 sequence reads: CSVEDPTGANVYGYTF. The CDR3 DNA reads as TGCAGCGTTGAAGATCCCACAGGGGCCAACGTCTATGGCTACACCTTC.

CDR3 DNA: TGTGCCAGCAGTTACTTCCCGGGACTAGCGGTGGATACGCAGTATTTT. This codes for CASSYFPGLAVDTQYF. V usage is TRBV6-2 or TRBV6-3 and J usage is TRBJ2-3; 11 bases fit TRBD2. The J segment lost 6 bases and the V segment lost 1 base, leaving 6 bases of the junction unmatched. The CDR3 is 16 amino acids. CDR1 and CDR2 from the germline V gene are MNHEY and SVGEGT.

The chain's CDR3 is CASSPTISGDYRLNTEAFF. The DNA of the CDR3 is TGTGCCAGCTCTCCGACTATATCAGGGGATTACCGGTTGAACACTGAAGCTTTCTTT. The chain links TRBV18 to TRBJ1-1; the D gene is possibly TRBD1 (6 bases). With 6 bases removed from V and 0 bases from J, the gap between germline ends came to 26 bases. Germline CDR1 is KGHSH and CDR2 is LQKENI. This CDR3 is built from 19 residues.

The chain has TRBV29-1 and TRBJ2-1; TRBD1 might be the D (6 bases). Between the trimmed V and J ends, which lost 7 bases and 5 bases, there was a span of 15 bases. The CDR3 is made up of 13 amino acids. CDR1 is SQVTM, CDR2 ANQGSEA, per germline. The CDR3 DNA follows: TGCAGCGCTGGAGACAGGCGACACAATGAGCAGTTCTTC. Its translation is CSAGDRRHNEQFF.

The chain uses TRBV5-1 and TRBJ2-1; D call uncertain. The CDR3 is 15 residues long. Germline CDR1 reads SGHRS; CDR2 reads YFSETQ. Trimming took 6 bases from V and 4 from J, leaving 17 bases between them. The CDR3 bases are TGCGCCAGCATGAGCTCGGTCTCCGGTTACAATGAGCAGTTCTTC. Amino acid sequence: CASMSSVSGYNEQFF.